The 16 T cell receptor beta chains below were found in one sample sequenced in a study of blood T cell repertoires in COVID-19. Data came from immunoSEQ multiplex PCR; TCRdb stores just in-frame clones and leaves some out. The sample has about 230,000 clones, approximately 82% seen once; the top ten hold roughly 2.7%. The sequenced sample consisted of peripheral blood. The receptors come from a woman between 65 and 79 years old with active or convalescent COVID-19.

The rearrangement links TRBV2 to TRBJ1-5; 8 nucleotides align to TRBD1. CDR3 length equals 14 residues. The V gene end was trimmed by 6 bases and the J gene end by 4 bases; junction bases not matched to a gene: 5. The germline CDR1 and CDR2 sequences are SNHLY and FYNNEI. The CDR3 here is CASRPGQGNQPQHF. DNA for the CDR3: TGTGCCAGCAGACCCGGACAGGGTAATCAGCCCCAGCATTTT.

This clone was found a few times. The genes are TRBV11-3 and TRBJ2-1; 9 positions match TRBD1. CDR3 size: 16 residues. Germline CDR1 SGHNT, CDR2 YENEEA. Trimming removed 3 bases from V and 2 bases from J; junction bases left unmatched: 5. CDR3 nucleotides: TGTGCCAGCAGCTTGTCGGACAGGGGAGCCTACAATGAGCAGTTCTTC. Translation gives CASSLSDRGAYNEQFF.

The chain uses TRBV27 and TRBJ1-1; 10 nucleotides match TRBD1. V lost 4 bases, J lost 9 bases, and 11 bases stayed unmatched. Germline-derived CDR1 and CDR2 are MNHEY and SMNVEV (reference sequence). This CDR3 is 15 amino acids long. The CDR3 DNA reads TGTGCCAGCAGTTCCCCCGACAGGGGGCGAGGCCAAGCTTTCTTT. Its protein is CASSSPDRGRGQAFF.

V gene TRBV7-2 combines with J gene TRBJ1-6; 12 bases are shared with TRBD1. The J segment lost 7 bases and the V segment lost 5 bases, leaving 12 bases of the junction unmatched. Germline V gives CDR1 SGHTA, CDR2 FQGNSA. CDR3 length: 18 amino acids. The CDR3 is CASSRRWGDRGLNSPLHF. The CDR3 DNA reads as TGTGCCAGCAGCCGGAGGTGGGGGGACAGGGGGCTGAATTCACCCCTCCACTTT.

This chain links TRBV29-1 with TRBJ2-1, with no clear D. Germline V CDR1 and CDR2: SQVTM, ANQGSEA. CDR3 length: 10 residues. The V end lost 5 bases, the J end lost 10 bases, and 9 bases lay between the germline ends. The CDR3 DNA sequence: TGCAGCGTTCTGAGAGAGGAGCAGTTCTTC. Protein: CSVLREEQFF.

In its sample, this clone was seen a few times. The chain is built from TRBV15 and TRBJ1-5, with D possibly being TRBD1 (6 bases). In germline, CDR1 is LNHNV, CDR2 YYDKDF (reference sequence). This CDR3 has 13 amino acids. Trimming took 5 bases from V and 5 from J, leaving 10 bases between them. In DNA form, the CDR3 reads TGTGCCACCAGCTTACAGGGAGATCAGCCCCAGCATTTT. It encodes CATSLQGDQPQHF.

Comment on this clone: A read error may account for a junction end that differs from germline. CDR3 protein: CASSLGEDTHYEQYF. The CDR3, as DNA: TGTGCTAGCAGCTTAGGAGAGGACACGCACTACGAGCAGTACTTC. The V and J genes are TRBV7-7 and TRBJ2-7; a weak D match, TRBD1 (5 bases). Germline V lookup: CDR1 SSHAT, CDR2 FNYEAQ (reference sequence). The CDR3 covers 15 residues.

In this sample, this clone turned up once. The chain links TRBV10-1 to TRBJ2-2; maybe TRBD1 (6 bases). The CDR3 is 18 residues long. Germline-derived CDR1 and CDR2 are WNHNN and SYGVQD (reference sequence). Between the trimmed V and J ends, which lost 0 bases and 4 bases, there was a span of 18 bases. The CDR3 here is CASSESEPGHYVTGELFF. The DNA of the CDR3 is TGCGCCAGCAGTGAGTCGGAACCGGGACACTATGTCACCGGGGAGCTGTTTTTT.

This clone has only a few counts. V gene TRBV2 combines with J gene TRBJ1-1; possibly TRBD1 for D (6 bases). Trimming took off 4 bases at V and 8 bases at J, with 14 bases between the two ends. The CDR3 runs 13 residues. Germline-derived CDR1 and CDR2 are SNHLY and FYNNEI. CDR3 loop: CASSVVRGQEAFF. The CDR3 DNA reads TGTGCCAGCAGTGTCGTCAGGGGCCAAGAAGCTTTCTTT.

This clone was picked up one time. The chain carries TRBV27 and TRBJ1-1; 8 bases are a match to TRBD1. Trimming removed 5 bases from V and 6 bases from J; junction bases left unmatched: 5. CDR1 is MNHEY and CDR2 is SMNVEV in the germline V gene (reference sequence). CDR3 size: 13 residues. CDR3 sequence reads: CASSMTGAAEAFF. The CDR3 DNA is TGTGCCAGCAGTATGACAGGGGCGGCTGAAGCTTTCTTT.

The V call is TRBV6-5, the J call TRBJ2-7, with 7 nucleotides matching TRBD2. This CDR3 comprises 16 residues. The ends lost 1 base at V and 3 bases at J; junction bases unmatched: 9. Looked up from germline, CDR1 is MNHEY and CDR2 is SVGAGI. This chain's CDR3 is CASSYWGGKGNYEQYF. The CDR3 region has the DNA TGTGCCAGCAGTTACTGGGGGGGGAAGGGGAACTACGAGCAGTACTTC.

This chain uses TRBV5-1 with TRBJ2-2; TRBD1 matches 9 bases. The germline V gene encodes CDR1 SGHRS and CDR2 YFSETQ. The CDR3 extends over 14 amino acids. V was pared by 6 bases and J by 3 bases, with 3 bases of the junction left unmatched. The CDR3 DNA sequence: TGCGCCAGCACGACAGGGGGTGACACCGGGGAGCTGTTTTTT. Translation gives CASTTGGDTGELFF.

The rearrangement links TRBV5-4 to TRBJ2-4; a possible D gene is TRBD2 (6 bases). The CDR3 runs to 15 residues. The germline V and J ends were trimmed by 5 bases and 7 bases, with 19 bases remaining between them. The germline gives CDR1 SGHNT, CDR2 YYREEE (reference sequence). The CDR3 nucleotides read TGTGCCAGCAGTCCAACCGGGACTCAAGATAACATTCAGTACTTC. It specifies CASSPTGTQDNIQYF.

In its sample, this clone was seen a few times. The chain joins TRBV4-3 to TRBJ2-1, with a weak D call TRBD2 (5 bases). CDR3 length: 16 residues. V was pared by 0 bases and J by 0 bases, with 9 bases between. From germline, CDR1 is LGHNA and CDR2 YSLEER. CDR3 in amino acids: CASSQEAGFSYNEQFF. The CDR3 DNA is TGCGCCAGCAGCCAAGAGGCGGGTTTCTCCTACAATGAGCAGTTCTTC.

In its sample, this clone was seen once. The chain joins TRBV7-2 to TRBJ1-1; 9 nucleotides match TRBD1. This CDR3 region has 14 residues. J was trimmed by 5 bases and V by 6 bases; bases with no gene match: 7. In germline, CDR1 is SGHTA, CDR2 FQGNSA. Written as DNA, the CDR3 is TGTGCCAGCAGTCCTCGACAGGGGGAAACTGAAGCTTTCTTT. Residues: CASSPRQGETEAFF.

The genes are TRBV4-1 and TRBJ2-3; D is undetermined. V lost 5 bases and J 9 bases, leaving 18 bases between the germline ends. Germline V lookup: CDR1 MGHRA, CDR2 YSYEKL. This CDR3 has 14 residues. CDR3 protein: CASSVEGSLGTQYF. CDR3 in DNA: TGCGCCAGCAGCGTCGAAGGTAGCTTAGGCACGCAGTATTTT.